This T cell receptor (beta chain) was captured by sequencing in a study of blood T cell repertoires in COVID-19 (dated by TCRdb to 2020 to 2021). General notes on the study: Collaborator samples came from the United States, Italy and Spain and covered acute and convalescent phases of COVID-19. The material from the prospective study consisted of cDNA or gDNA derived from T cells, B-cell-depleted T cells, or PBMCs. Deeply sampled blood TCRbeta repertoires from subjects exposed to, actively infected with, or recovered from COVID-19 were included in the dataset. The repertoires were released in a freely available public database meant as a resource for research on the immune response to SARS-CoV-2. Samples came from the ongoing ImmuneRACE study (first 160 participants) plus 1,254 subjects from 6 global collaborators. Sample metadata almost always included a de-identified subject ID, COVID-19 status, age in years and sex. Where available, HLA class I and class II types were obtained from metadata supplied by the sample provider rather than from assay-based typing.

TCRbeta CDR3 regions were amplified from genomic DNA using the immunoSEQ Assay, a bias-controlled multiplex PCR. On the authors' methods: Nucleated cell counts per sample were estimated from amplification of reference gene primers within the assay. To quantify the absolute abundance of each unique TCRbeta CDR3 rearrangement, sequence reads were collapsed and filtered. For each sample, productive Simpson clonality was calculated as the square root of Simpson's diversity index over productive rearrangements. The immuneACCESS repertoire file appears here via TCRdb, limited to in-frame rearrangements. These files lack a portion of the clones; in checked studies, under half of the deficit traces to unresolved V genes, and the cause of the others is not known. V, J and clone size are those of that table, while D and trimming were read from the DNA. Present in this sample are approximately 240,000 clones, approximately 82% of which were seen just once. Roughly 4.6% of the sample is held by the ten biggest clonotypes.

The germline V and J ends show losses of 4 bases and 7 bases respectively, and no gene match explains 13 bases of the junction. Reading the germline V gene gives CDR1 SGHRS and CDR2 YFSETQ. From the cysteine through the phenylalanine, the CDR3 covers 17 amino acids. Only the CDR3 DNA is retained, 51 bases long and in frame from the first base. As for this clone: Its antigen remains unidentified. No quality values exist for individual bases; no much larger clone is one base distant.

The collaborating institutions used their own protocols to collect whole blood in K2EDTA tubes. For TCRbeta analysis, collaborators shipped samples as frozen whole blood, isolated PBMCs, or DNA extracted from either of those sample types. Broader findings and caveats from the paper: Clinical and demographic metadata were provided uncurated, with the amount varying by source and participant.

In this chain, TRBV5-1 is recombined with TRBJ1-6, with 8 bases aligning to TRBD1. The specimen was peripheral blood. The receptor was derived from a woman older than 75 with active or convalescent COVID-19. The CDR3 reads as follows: CASSPGTGRGENSPLHF. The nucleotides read TGCGCCAGCAGCCCCGGGACAGGACGCGGTGAAAATTCACCCCTCCACTTT.